These T cell receptor beta chains were read from a single sample in a study of PD-L1 blockade in urothelial cancer. The method was immunoSEQ multiplex PCR; TCRdb's version includes in-frame clones alone and lacks a portion of them. The profile covers around 40,000 clones, with 86% appearing a single time and roughly a quarter taken by the ten largest. Sequencing was performed on PBMCs, taken around atezolizumab (anti-PD-L1) treatment. These receptors were obtained from a man aged 60 to 69 with urothelial cancer. CDR3s include the opening cysteine and the closing phenylalanine or tryptophan. Each record gives: V gene, CDR3 length, clone size, D gene, J gene, CDR3 protein, CDR3 DNA. D genes are given only for firm matches. The size entry is marked missing in some rows and otherwise reads once, few, many or a size class.

v_call: TRBV30; cdr3_length: 12; clone_size: NA; d_call: NA; j_call: TRBJ1-2; cdr3_aa: CAWLRDNYGYTF; cdr3_nt: TGTGCCTGGTTGAGAGATAACTATGGCTACACCTTC
v_call: TRBV14; cdr3_length: 16; clone_size: NA; d_call: NA; j_call: TRBJ1-1; cdr3_aa: CASSQRTGPMNTEAFF; cdr3_nt: TGTGCCAGCAGCCAAAGAACAGGGCCTATGAACACTGAAGCTTTCTTT
v_call: TRBV6-1; cdr3_length: 14; clone_size: NA; d_call: NA; j_call: TRBJ2-1; cdr3_aa: CASSVVDRGNEQFF; cdr3_nt: TGTGCCAGCAGTGTGGTAGACCGAGGGAATGAGCAGTTCTTC
v_call: TRBV4-2; cdr3_length: 17; clone_size: NA; d_call: TRBD2; j_call: TRBJ2-3; cdr3_aa: CASSQARASGSTDTQYF; cdr3_nt: TGTGCCAGCAGCCAAGCGCGTGCTAGCGGGAGCACAGATACGCAGTATTTT
v_call: TRBV4-1; cdr3_length: 15; clone_size: NA; d_call: NA; j_call: TRBJ1-1; cdr3_aa: CASRYDAQVNTEAFF; cdr3_nt: TGCGCCAGCAGGTACGATGCACAGGTGAACACTGAAGCTTTCTTT
v_call: TRBV7-9; cdr3_length: 11; clone_size: NA; d_call: NA; j_call: TRBJ2-7; cdr3_aa: CASVRDYEQYF; cdr3_nt: TGTGCCAGCGTACGGGATTACGAGCAGTACTTC
v_call: TRBV7-8; cdr3_length: 15; clone_size: NA; d_call: TRBD1; j_call: TRBJ2-7; cdr3_aa: CASRRDRALSYEQYF; cdr3_nt: TGTGCCAGCAGACGGGACAGGGCTCTTTCCTACGAGCAGTACTTC
v_call: TRBV4-3; cdr3_length: 15; clone_size: NA; d_call: NA; j_call: TRBJ2-3; cdr3_aa: CASSQQGREADTQYF; cdr3_nt: TGCGCCAGCAGCCAGCAGGGCAGGGAGGCAGATACGCAGTATTTT
v_call: TRBV7-9; cdr3_length: 15; clone_size: NA; d_call: TRBD1; j_call: TRBJ1-1; cdr3_aa: CASRQQGASYTEAFF; cdr3_nt: TGTGCCAGCAGACAACAGGGGGCGAGTTACACTGAAGCTTTCTTT
v_call: TRBV5-4; cdr3_length: 14; clone_size: once; d_call: TRBD1; j_call: TRBJ2-7; cdr3_aa: CASSLGTGLVEQYF; cdr3_nt: TGTGCCAGCAGCTTGGGGACAGGGCTAGTCGAGCAGTACTTC
v_call: TRBV15; cdr3_length: 16; clone_size: few; d_call: TRBD1; j_call: TRBJ1-4; cdr3_aa: CATSREVSGGPEKLFF; cdr3_nt: TGTGCCACCAGTAGAGAGGTTTCAGGGGGGCCTGAAAAACTGTTTTTT
v_call: TRBV5-1; cdr3_length: 16; clone_size: NA; d_call: NA; j_call: TRBJ2-2; cdr3_aa: CASSLQGQPNTGELFF; cdr3_nt: TGCGCCAGCAGCTTGCAAGGACAACCGAACACCGGGGAGCTGTTTTTT
v_call: TRBV5-4; cdr3_length: 15; clone_size: NA; d_call: TRBD2; j_call: TRBJ2-1; cdr3_aa: CASSFPSGQYNEQFF; cdr3_nt: TGTGCCAGCAGCTTCCCTAGCGGGCAATACAATGAGCAGTTCTTC
v_call: TRBV28; cdr3_length: 16; clone_size: once; d_call: TRBD1; j_call: TRBJ2-7; cdr3_aa: CASSLYGTGGSYEQYF; cdr3_nt: TGTGCCAGCAGTTTATATGGCACAGGGGGGTCCTACGAGCAGTACTTC
v_call: TRBV5-1; cdr3_length: 12; clone_size: NA; d_call: TRBD1; j_call: TRBJ1-1; cdr3_aa: CASSLGGPEAFF; cdr3_nt: TGCGCCAGCAGCTTAGGGGGCCCTGAAGCTTTCTTT
v_call: TRBV7-9; cdr3_length: 12; clone_size: NA; d_call: NA; j_call: TRBJ2-5; cdr3_aa: CASSPSPETQYF; cdr3_nt: TGTGCCAGCAGCCCATCCCCAGAGACCCAGTACTTC
v_call: TRBV5-1; cdr3_length: 15; clone_size: NA; d_call: NA; j_call: TRBJ2-6; cdr3_aa: CASSSGSPGANVLTF; cdr3_nt: TGCGCCAGCAGCTCAGGGTCTCCTGGGGCCAACGTCCTGACTTTC
v_call: TRBV9; cdr3_length: 16; clone_size: NA; d_call: TRBD2; j_call: TRBJ2-2; cdr3_aa: CASSVASSGNTGELFF; cdr3_nt: TGTGCCAGCAGCGTAGCGTCTAGCGGTAACACCGGGGAGCTGTTTTTT
v_call: TRBV11-2; cdr3_length: 15; clone_size: few; d_call: NA; j_call: TRBJ1-3; cdr3_aa: CASSAWGQAGNTIYF; cdr3_nt: TGTGCCAGCAGCGCCTGGGGCCAAGCTGGAAACACCATATATTTT
v_call: TRBV30; cdr3_length: 14; clone_size: NA; d_call: NA; j_call: TRBJ1-6; cdr3_aa: CAWSVGQIDSPLHF; cdr3_nt: TGTGCCTGGAGTGTAGGACAGATTGACTCACCCCTCCACTTT
v_call: TRBV7-2; cdr3_length: 15; clone_size: NA; d_call: TRBD1; j_call: TRBJ2-7; cdr3_aa: CASSTGTGDGYEQYF; cdr3_nt: TGTGCCAGCAGCACAGGGACAGGGGACGGCTACGAGCAGTACTTC
v_call: TRBV19; cdr3_length: 15; clone_size: once; d_call: TRBD1; j_call: TRBJ2-5; cdr3_aa: CASSTADRGQETQYF; cdr3_nt: TGTGCCAGTAGTACCGCGGACAGGGGGCAGGAGACCCAGTACTTC
v_call: TRBV6-5; cdr3_length: 16; clone_size: NA; d_call: TRBD1; j_call: TRBJ1-2; cdr3_aa: CASSSLPGQGNYGYTF; cdr3_nt: TGTGCCAGCAGTTCCTTACCGGGACAGGGTAACTATGGCTACACCTTC
v_call: TRBV7-9; cdr3_length: 14; clone_size: NA; d_call: NA; j_call: TRBJ2-5; cdr3_aa: CASSLALGQETQYF; cdr3_nt: TGTGCCAGCAGCTTAGCCCTCGGTCAAGAGACCCAGTACTTC
v_call: TRBV5-1; cdr3_length: 15; clone_size: NA; d_call: NA; j_call: TRBJ2-5; cdr3_aa: CASRDGQPNLETQYF; cdr3_nt: TGCGCCAGCAGAGACGGACAGCCGAACTTAGAGACCCAGTACTTC
v_call: TRBV2; cdr3_length: 15; clone_size: NA; d_call: TRBD2; j_call: TRBJ2-3; cdr3_aa: CASSERGGETDTQYF; cdr3_nt: TGTGCCAGCAGTGAACGCGGGGGGGAAACAGATACGCAGTATTTT
v_call: TRBV19; cdr3_length: 16; clone_size: once; d_call: NA; j_call: TRBJ2-1; cdr3_aa: CASSITRAVSYNEQFF; cdr3_nt: TGTGCCAGTAGTATAACGAGAGCGGTCTCCTACAATGAGCAGTTCTTC
v_call: TRBV6-1; cdr3_length: 15; clone_size: NA; d_call: TRBD2; j_call: TRBJ2-3; cdr3_aa: CASSGLAGSTDTQYF; cdr3_nt: TGTGCCAGCAGTGGACTAGCGGGGAGCACAGATACGCAGTATTTT
v_call: TRBV6-1; cdr3_length: 11; clone_size: NA; d_call: NA; j_call: TRBJ1-1; cdr3_aa: CASSSPTGAFF; cdr3_nt: TGTGCCAGCTCGAGTCCGACGGGAGCTTTCTTT
v_call: TRBV5-1; cdr3_length: 14; clone_size: few; d_call: NA; j_call: TRBJ1-2; cdr3_aa: CASSPGVTGYGYTF; cdr3_nt: TGCGCCAGCAGCCCCGGGGTTACGGGCTATGGCTACACCTTC
v_call: TRBV11-2; cdr3_length: 14; clone_size: NA; d_call: TRBD1; j_call: TRBJ1-2; cdr3_aa: CASSLQTGLYGYTF; cdr3_nt: TGTGCCAGCAGCTTGCAGACAGGGCTCTATGGCTACACCTTC
v_call: TRBV7-9; cdr3_length: 15; clone_size: NA; d_call: NA; j_call: TRBJ1-1; cdr3_aa: CASSLTGLINTEAFF; cdr3_nt: TGTGCCAGCAGCTTAACAGGGCTTATTAACACTGAAGCTTTCTTT